What follows are 14 T cell receptor beta chains derived from one specimen sequenced in a study of cytomegalovirus exposure and HLA in healthy donors. Both 60 Vbeta primers and 13 Jbeta primers went into the PCR. Measured with immunoSEQ multiplex PCR; TCRdb has only the in-frame clones, and not every one. The table records 60,000 to 70,000 clones, around 80% of them present only once. The sample taken for sequencing was PBMCs. The origin of the receptors is a woman between 25 and 40 years old in good health and CMV-seronegative.

As regards this clone: Other nucleotide sequences from this sample produce the same CDR3. The chain combines TRBV19 with TRBJ1-2; tentatively, D is TRBD1 (5 bases). Trimming left V 5 bases short and J 7 bases short, with 14 bases between. This CDR3 comprises 13 residues. Germline V CDR1 and CDR2: LNHDA, SQIVND (reference sequence). CDR3 in amino acids: CASSPRTRSGYTF. Written as DNA, the CDR3 is TGTGCCAGTAGTCCCCGGACAAGGAGTGGCTACACCTTC.

This chain joins TRBV6-6 and TRBJ1-2; 8 bases line up with TRBD1. The V segment lost 2 bases and the J segment 4 bases; nucleotides outside the gene matches: 3. This CDR3 spans 14 amino acids. The germline CDR1 and CDR2 sequences are MNHNY and SVGAGI (reference sequence). CDR3 nucleotide sequence: TGTGCCAGCAGTTACCGACAGGGGATCTATGGCTACACCTTC. This sequence encodes CASSYRQGIYGYTF.

This sequence joins TRBV11-1 and TRBJ2-5, with TRBD1 matching 8 bases. Unmatched junction bases numbered 6, after V lost 1 base and J lost 5 bases. The CDR3 spans 15 residues. CDR1 is SGHAT and CDR2 is FQDESV in the germline V gene (reference sequence). The DNA of the CDR3 is TGTGCCAGCAGCTTAGTACAGGGGGTAAGGGAGACCCAGTACTTC. Protein: CASSLVQGVRETQYF.

V gene TRBV7-2 combines with J gene TRBJ1-1; 7 bases align to TRBD1. The CDR3 sequence is 14 residues long. Germline V gene sequence: CDR1 SGHTA, CDR2 FQGNSA. J lost 3 bases, V lost 7 bases, and 8 bases had no gene match. The CDR3 nucleotides are TGTGCCAGCACCCACAGGGGAGTCGACACTGAAGCTTTCTTT. Translation gives CASTHRGVDTEAFF.

The V call is TRBV7-6, the J call TRBJ2-3, with 12 positions matching TRBD2. With 5 bases clipped from V and 0 bases from J, the junction kept 9 bases outside the gene matches. This CDR3 is 18 amino acids long. CDR1 is SGHVS and CDR2 is FNYEAQ in the germline V gene. CDR3 sequence (DNA): TGTGCCAGCAGCCCTCGTACCGGGACTAGCGGGAGCACAGATACGCAGTATTTT. As protein: CASSPRTGTSGSTDTQYF.

The chain links TRBV6-5 to TRBJ1-5; 7 bases are a match to TRBD1. The CDR3 spans 15 residues. Germline assignment: CDR1 MNHEY and CDR2 SVGAGI. The J segment lost 4 bases and the V segment lost 4 bases, leaving 7 bases of the junction unmatched. CDR3 nucleotides: TGTGCCAGCAGTTTTGCCGGGACAGCGAATCAGCCCCAGCATTTT. Amino acid sequence: CASSFAGTANQPQHF.

The rearrangement links TRBV5-4 to TRBJ2-5; tentatively, D is TRBD1 (6 bases). The better agreement between TRBJ2-7 and the DNA end casts doubt on the J call. Germline CDR1 SGHNT, CDR2 YYREEE (reference sequence). The CDR3 has 14 amino acids. CDR3 bases: TGTGCCAGCAGCTTTAAACAGGGTGGCAACGAGCAGTACTTC. Its translation: CASSFKQGGNEQYF.

This rearrangement joins TRBV7-2 to TRBJ2-5, with 9 bases aligning to TRBD2. The germline CDR1 and CDR2 sequences are SGHTA and FQGNSA. J was trimmed by 4 bases and V by 1 base; bases with no gene match: 7. This CDR3 has 16 amino acids. The CDR3 DNA is TGTGCCAGCAGCTTAGTTGCGGGGGGGCCGGGAGAGACCCAGTACTTC. Its translation: CASSLVAGGPGETQYF.

The J gene is TRBJ1-4, the V gene TRBV18; 7 bases are a match to TRBD1. Germline values: CDR1 KGHSH, CDR2 LQKENI. The CDR3 totals 15 residues. Losses at the gene ends were 5 bases for V and 2 bases for J; bases not matched to a gene: 5. The CDR3 loop is CASSEQGITNEKLFF. CDR3 DNA: TGTGCCAGCTCAGAACAGGGGATCACTAATGAAAAACTGTTTTTT. Looking up the rest from reference TRBV18 and TRBJ1-4 gives the full variable domain: NAGVMQNPRHLVRRRGQEARLRCSPMKGHSHVYWYRQLPEEGLKFMVYLQKENIIDESGMPKERFSAEFPKEGPSILRIQQVVRGDSAAYFCASSEQGITNEKLFFGSGTQLSVL.

The chain links TRBV7-9 to TRBJ1-6, with 8 bases matching TRBD1. CDR1 and CDR2 from the germline V gene are SEHNR and FQNEAQ (reference sequence). Trimming took 5 bases from V and 14 from J; bases not matched to a gene: 14. The CDR3 contains 15 residues. As DNA, the CDR3 is TGTGCCAGCAGCGGCCACCGGGACAGGCCTTCGGCCCTCCACTTT. Encoded protein: CASSGHRDRPSALHF.

The chain employs TRBV13 and TRBJ1-2; D possibly corresponds to TRBD1 (6 bases). Germline CDR1 PRHDT, CDR2 FYEKMQ (reference sequence). The CDR3 contains 16 residues. With 5 bases removed from V and 7 bases from J, the gap between germline ends came to 23 bases. The CDR3 coding sequence is TGTGCCAGCAGCCGATTCCTACAGGGTTGGTGGGGTGGCTACACCTTC. Its protein product is CASSRFLQGWWGGYTF.

The rearrangement joins TRBV27 to TRBJ2-7; 12 bases map to TRBD2. There are 15 residues in the CDR3. Germline V lookup: CDR1 MNHEY, CDR2 SMNVEV (reference sequence). V lost 6 bases to trimming and J lost 5 bases; unmatched junction nucleotides: 8. This CDR3 reads CASSSTSGSVDEQYV. CDR3 DNA: TGTGCCAGCAGCTCGACTAGCGGGAGTGTCGACGAGCAGTACGTC.

The chain couples TRBV13 to TRBJ1-1, with D perhaps matching TRBD1 (6 bases). Germline V gives CDR1 PRHDT, CDR2 FYEKMQ (reference sequence). V gave up 3 bases and J gave up 3 bases, with 11 bases separating them. The CDR3 is 14 amino acids. The DNA of the CDR3 is TGTGCCAGCAGCTTTCAGGGGCGAGACACTGAAGCTTTCTTT. This encodes CASSFQGRDTEAFF.

The chain carries TRBV2 and TRBJ1-2, with 7 bases that match TRBD1. V was pared by 3 bases and J by 0 bases, with 4 bases of the junction left unmatched. Germline loops: CDR1 SNHLY, CDR2 FYNNEI. CDR3 length: 15 amino acids. CDR3 DNA: TGTGCCAGCAGTGACAGGGGGACCACTAACTATGGCTACACCTTC. Protein product: CASSDRGTTNYGYTF.